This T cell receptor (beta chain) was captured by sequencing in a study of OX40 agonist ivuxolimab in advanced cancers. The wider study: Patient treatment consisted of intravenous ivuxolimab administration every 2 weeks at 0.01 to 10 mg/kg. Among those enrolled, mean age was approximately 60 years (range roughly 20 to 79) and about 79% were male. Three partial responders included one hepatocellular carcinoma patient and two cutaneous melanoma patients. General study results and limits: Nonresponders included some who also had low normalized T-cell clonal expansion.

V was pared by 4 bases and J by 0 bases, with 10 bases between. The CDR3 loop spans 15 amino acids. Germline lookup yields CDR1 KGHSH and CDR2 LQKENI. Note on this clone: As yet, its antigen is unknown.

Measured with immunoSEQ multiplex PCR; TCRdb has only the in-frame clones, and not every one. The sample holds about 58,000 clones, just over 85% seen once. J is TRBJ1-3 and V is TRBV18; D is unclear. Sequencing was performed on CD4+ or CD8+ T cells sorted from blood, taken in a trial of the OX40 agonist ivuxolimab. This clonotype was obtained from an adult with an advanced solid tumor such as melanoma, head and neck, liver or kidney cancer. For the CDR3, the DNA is TGTGCCAGCTCACAGCTCGGAGTCTCTGGAAACACCATATATTTT. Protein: CASSQLGVSGNTIYF. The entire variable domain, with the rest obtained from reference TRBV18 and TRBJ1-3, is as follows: NAGVMQNPRHLVRRRGQEARLRCSPMKGHSHVYWYRQLPEEGLKFMVYLQKENIIDESGMPKERFSAEFPKEGPSILRIQQVVRGDSAAYFCASSQLGVSGNTIYFGEGSWLTVV.